The clone carrying this T cell receptor (beta chain) turned up a few times. No antigen is known for it. Germline trimming cut 5 bases from V and 5 bases from J; bases unmatched to any gene: 13. This CDR3 has 17 residues. Germline-derived CDR1 and CDR2 are SEHNR and FQNEAQ (reference sequence). Both 60 Vbeta primers and 13 Jbeta primers went into the PCR. Profiling relied on immunoSEQ multiplex PCR, and the TCRdb table lists in-frame clones only, not all of them. This table holds fewer than 200,000 clones, approximately 80% found once. This entry comes from a study of cytomegalovirus exposure and HLA in healthy donors. Study-level findings and limits: Analyses of presence/absence relied on an assumption of roughly uniform sequencing depth across donors. Immune exposure data for these donors was limited to CMV serostatus. A later analysis reportedly found that, within productive TCRs, an Asian-associated ancestry cluster had fewer N-insertions than the mean observed across the roughly 730 donors.

The gene calls are TRBV7-9 and TRBJ1-5; 9 nucleotides agree with TRBD1. Sequences were obtained from PBMCs. The clonotype was recovered from a man aged 35 to 55 in good health and CMV-seronegative. In nucleotides, the CDR3 is TGTGCCAGCAGCGAACCGGGACAGGGAGGGGACTATCAGCCCCAGCATTTT. This translates into CASSEPGQGGDYQPQHF.